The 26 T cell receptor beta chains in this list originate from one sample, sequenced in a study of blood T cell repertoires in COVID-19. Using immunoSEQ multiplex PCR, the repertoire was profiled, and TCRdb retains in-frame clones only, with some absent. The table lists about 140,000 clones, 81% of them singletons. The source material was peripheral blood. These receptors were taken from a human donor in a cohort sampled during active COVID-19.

CDR3 protein: CASSWSQETQYF. CDR3 nucleotides: TGCGCCAGCAGTTGGAGCCAAGAGACCCAGTACTTC. The chain joins TRBV10-2 to TRBJ2-5; no clear D. The CDR3 runs 12 residues. Germline lookup yields CDR1 WSHSY and CDR2 SAAADI. With 5 bases removed from V and 1 base from J, the gap between germline ends came to 5 bases.

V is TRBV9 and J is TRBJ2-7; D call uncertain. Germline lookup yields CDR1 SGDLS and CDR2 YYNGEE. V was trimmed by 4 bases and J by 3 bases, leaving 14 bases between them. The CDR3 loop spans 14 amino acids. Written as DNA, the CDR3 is TGTGCCAGCAGCCCTAAAACAGTGGGCTACGAGCAGTACTTC. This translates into CASSPKTVGYEQYF. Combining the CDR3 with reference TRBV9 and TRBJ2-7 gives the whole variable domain DSGVTQTPKHLITATGQRVTLRCSPRSGDLSVYWYQQSLDQGLQFLIQYYNGEERAKGNILERFSAQQFPDLHSELNLSSLELGDSALYFCASSPKTVGYEQYFGPGTRLTVT.

The DNA for the CDR3 is TGTGCCAGCAGCCTACAGGGGCTGAACACCGGGGAGCTGTTTTTT. Its protein is CASSLQGLNTGELFF. The chain has TRBV7-2 and TRBJ2-2; 7 bases match TRBD1. V shed 5 bases and J 1 base; nucleotides not matched to a gene: 4. This CDR3 spans 15 amino acids. Looked up from germline, CDR1 is SGHTA and CDR2 is FQGNSA. The whole variable domain, remainder taken from reference TRBV7-2 and TRBJ2-2, is GAGVSQSPSNKVTEKGKDVELRCDPISGHTALYWYRQSLGQGLEFLIYFQGNSAPDKSGLPSDRFSAERTGGSVSTLTIQRTQQEDSAVYLCASSLQGLNTGELFFGEGSRLTVL.

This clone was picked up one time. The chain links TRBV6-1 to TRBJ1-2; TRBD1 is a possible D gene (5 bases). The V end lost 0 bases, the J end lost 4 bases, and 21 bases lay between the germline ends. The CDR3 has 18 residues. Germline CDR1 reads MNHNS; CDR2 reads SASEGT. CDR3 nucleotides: TGTGCCAGCAGTGAAGCCCCCAGTATTGGGGGGTCGAGCTATGGCTACACCTTC. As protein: CASSEAPSIGGSSYGYTF.

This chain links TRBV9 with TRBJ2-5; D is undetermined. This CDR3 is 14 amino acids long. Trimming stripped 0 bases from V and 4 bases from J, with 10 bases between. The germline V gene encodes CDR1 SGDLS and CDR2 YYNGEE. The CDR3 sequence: CASSVDTVGETQYF. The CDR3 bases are TGTGCCAGCAGCGTAGATACAGTTGGAGAGACCCAGTACTTC.

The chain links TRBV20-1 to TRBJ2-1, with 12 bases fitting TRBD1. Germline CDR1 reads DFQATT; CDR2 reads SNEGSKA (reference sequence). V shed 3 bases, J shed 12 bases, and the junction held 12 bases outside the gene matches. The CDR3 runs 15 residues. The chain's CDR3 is CSASPRDRGQSGQFF. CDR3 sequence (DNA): TGCAGTGCTAGTCCCCGGGACAGGGGGCAAAGTGGGCAGTTCTTC.

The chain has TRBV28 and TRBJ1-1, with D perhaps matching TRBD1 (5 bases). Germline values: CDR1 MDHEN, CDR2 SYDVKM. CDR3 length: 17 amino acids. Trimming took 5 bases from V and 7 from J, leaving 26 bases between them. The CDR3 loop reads CASSALSRGRAKGEAFF. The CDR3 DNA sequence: TGTGCCAGCAGTGCCTTATCCCGAGGCAGGGCAAAGGGTGAAGCTTTCTTT.

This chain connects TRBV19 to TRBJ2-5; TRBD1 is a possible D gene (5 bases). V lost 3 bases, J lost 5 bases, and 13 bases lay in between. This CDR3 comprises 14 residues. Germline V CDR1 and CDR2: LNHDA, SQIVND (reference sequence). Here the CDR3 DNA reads TGTGCCAGTAGTATCAGGGCAGGGTCGGAGACCCAGTACTTC. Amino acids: CASSIRAGSETQYF.

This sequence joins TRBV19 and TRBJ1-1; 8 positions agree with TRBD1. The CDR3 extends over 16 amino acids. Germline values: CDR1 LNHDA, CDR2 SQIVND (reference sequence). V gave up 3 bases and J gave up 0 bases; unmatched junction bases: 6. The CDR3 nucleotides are TGTGCCAGTAGTATCCCTTCGGGACAGGTGAACACTGAAGCTTTCTTT. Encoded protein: CASSIPSGQVNTEAFF.

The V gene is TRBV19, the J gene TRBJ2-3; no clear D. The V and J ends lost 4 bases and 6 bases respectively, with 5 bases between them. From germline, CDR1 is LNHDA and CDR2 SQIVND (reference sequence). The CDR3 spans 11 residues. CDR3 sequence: CASSSRDTQYF. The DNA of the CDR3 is TGTGCCAGTAGTAGTCGGGATACGCAGTATTTT.

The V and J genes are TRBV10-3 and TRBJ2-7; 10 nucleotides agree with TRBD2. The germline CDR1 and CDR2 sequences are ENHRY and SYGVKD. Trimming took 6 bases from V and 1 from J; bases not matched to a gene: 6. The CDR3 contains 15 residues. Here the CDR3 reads CAIRSRTSGSYEQYF. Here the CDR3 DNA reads TGTGCCATCAGATCGAGGACTAGCGGATCCTACGAGCAGTACTTC.

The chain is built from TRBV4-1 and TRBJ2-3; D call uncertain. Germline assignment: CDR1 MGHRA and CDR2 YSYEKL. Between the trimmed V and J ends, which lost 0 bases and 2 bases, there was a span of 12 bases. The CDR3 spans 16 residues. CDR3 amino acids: CASSQDLLKLTDTQYF. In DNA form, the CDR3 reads TGCGCCAGCAGCCAAGATCTATTAAAACTCACAGATACGCAGTATTTT.

CDR3 sequence: CASSAFRAQGEKLFF. The CDR3 DNA reads TGTGCCAGCAGCGCCTTCAGGGCGCAGGGGGAAAAACTGTTTTTT. The chain recombines TRBV11-2 with TRBJ1-4; a possible D gene is TRBD1 (6 bases). The CDR3 has 15 amino acids. V dropped 5 bases and J dropped 8 bases, with 18 bases sitting between them. CDR1 SGHAT and CDR2 FQNNGV come from the germline V gene. The full variable domain, rest sourced from reference TRBV11-2 and TRBJ1-4, is EAGVAQSPRYKIIEKRQSVAFWCNPISGHATLYWYQQILGQGPKLLIQFQNNGVVDDSQLPKDRFSAERLKGVDSTLKIQPAKLEDSAVYLCASSAFRAQGEKLFFGSGTQLSVL.

The CDR3 DNA reads TGCGCCAGCAGCTTGGCGCTAGCGGGTGGGAATGAGCAGTTCTTC. This encodes CASSLALAGGNEQFF. The V and J genes are TRBV5-1 and TRBJ2-1; the match to TRBD2 covers 8 bases. This CDR3 contains 15 residues. The junction had 6 bases not matched to a gene; V was cut back by 0 bases and J by 7 bases. Germline V gene lookup returns CDR1 SGHRS and CDR2 YFSETQ.

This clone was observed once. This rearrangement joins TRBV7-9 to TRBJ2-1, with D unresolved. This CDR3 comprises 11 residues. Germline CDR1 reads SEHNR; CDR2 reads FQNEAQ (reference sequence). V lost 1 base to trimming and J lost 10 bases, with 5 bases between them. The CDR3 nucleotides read TGTGCCAGCAGCTTAGGGCCCGAGCAGTTCTTC. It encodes CASSLGPEQFF.

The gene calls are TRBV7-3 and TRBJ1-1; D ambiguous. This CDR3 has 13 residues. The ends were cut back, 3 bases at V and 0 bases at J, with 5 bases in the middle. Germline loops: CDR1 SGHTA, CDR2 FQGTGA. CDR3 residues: CASSFRMNTEAFF. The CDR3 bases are TGTGCCAGCAGCTTCCGTATGAACACTGAAGCTTTCTTT.

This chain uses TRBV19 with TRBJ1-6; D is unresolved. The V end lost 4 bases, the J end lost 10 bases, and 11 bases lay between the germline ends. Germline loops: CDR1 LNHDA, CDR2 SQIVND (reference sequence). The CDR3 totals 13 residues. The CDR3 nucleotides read TGTGCCAGTAGTACGGCGGGGAACTCACCCCTCCACTTT. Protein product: CASSTAGNSPLHF.

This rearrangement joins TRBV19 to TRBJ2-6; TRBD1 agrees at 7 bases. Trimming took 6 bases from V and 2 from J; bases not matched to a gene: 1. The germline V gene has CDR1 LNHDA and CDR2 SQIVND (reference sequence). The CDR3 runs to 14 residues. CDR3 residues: CASRGGAGANVLTF. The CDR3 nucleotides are TGTGCCAGTAGAGGGGGCGCTGGGGCCAACGTCCTGACTTTC.

The CDR3 loop reads CATGTSGRTDTQYF. CDR3 sequence (DNA): TGTGCCACCGGGACTAGCGGGAGGACAGATACGCAGTATTTT. The chain combines TRBV27 with TRBJ2-3; TRBD2 aligns across 15 bases. The J segment lost 3 bases and the V segment lost 10 bases, leaving 2 bases of the junction unmatched. Germline-derived CDR1 and CDR2 are MNHEY and SMNVEV (reference sequence). This CDR3 contains 14 residues.

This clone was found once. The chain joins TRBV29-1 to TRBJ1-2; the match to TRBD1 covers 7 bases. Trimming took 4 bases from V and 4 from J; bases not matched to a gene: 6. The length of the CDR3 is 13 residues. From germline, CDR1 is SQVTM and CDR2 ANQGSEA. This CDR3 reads CSVATTGVYGYTF. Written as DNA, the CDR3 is TGCAGCGTTGCCACTACAGGGGTCTATGGCTACACCTTC.

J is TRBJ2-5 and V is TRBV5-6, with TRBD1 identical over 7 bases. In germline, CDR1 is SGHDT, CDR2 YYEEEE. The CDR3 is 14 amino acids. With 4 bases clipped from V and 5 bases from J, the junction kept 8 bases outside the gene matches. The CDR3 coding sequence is TGTGCCAGCAGCCATGGACAGGTCGGGGAGACCCAGTACTTC. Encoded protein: CASSHGQVGETQYF.

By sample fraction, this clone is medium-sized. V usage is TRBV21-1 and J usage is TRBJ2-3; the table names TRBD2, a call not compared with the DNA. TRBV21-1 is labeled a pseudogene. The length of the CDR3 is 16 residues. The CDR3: CASSKGTSGSTDTQYF. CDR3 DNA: TGTGCCAGCAGCAAAGGAACTAGCGGTAGCACAGATACGCAGTATTTT.

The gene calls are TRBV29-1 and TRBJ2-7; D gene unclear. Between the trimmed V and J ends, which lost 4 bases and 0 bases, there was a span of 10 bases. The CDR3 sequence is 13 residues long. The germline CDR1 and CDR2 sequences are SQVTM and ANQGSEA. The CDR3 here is CSVGSGGSYEQYF. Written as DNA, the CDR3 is TGCAGCGTTGGGTCCGGTGGCTCCTACGAGCAGTACTTC.

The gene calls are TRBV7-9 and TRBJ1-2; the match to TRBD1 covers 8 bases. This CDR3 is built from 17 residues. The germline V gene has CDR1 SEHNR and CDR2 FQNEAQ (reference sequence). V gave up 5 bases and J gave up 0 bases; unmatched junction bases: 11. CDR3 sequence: CASSQLGDRTSNYGYTF. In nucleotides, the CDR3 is TGTGCCAGCAGCCAATTGGGGGACAGGACCTCTAACTATGGCTACACCTTC.

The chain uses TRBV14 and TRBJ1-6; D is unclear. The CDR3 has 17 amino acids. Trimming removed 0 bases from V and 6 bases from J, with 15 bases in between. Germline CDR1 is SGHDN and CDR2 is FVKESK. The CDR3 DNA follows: TGTGCCAGCAGCCAAGATTTCGTTGGCCGTGTTAATTCACCCCTCCACTTT. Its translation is CASSQDFVGRVNSPLHF.

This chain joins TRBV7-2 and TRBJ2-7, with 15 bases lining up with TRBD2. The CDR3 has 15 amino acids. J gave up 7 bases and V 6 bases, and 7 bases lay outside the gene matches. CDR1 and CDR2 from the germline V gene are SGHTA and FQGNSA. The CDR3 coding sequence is TGTGCCAGCAGACAGGGACTAGCGGGAGGAGATGAGCAGTACTTC. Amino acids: CASRQGLAGGDEQYF. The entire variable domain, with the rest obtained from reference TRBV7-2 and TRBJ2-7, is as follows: GAGVSQSPSNKVTEKGKDVELRCDPISGHTALYWYRQSLGQGLEFLIYFQGNSAPDKSGLPSDRFSAERTGGSVSTLTIQRTQQEDSAVYLCASRQGLAGGDEQYFGPGTRLTVT.